This T cell receptor beta chain was sequenced for a study of regulatory T cells in long-lasting Graves disease (dated by TCRdb to the early 2020s). Notes on the research overall: Patients with newly diagnosed Graves' disease had been on antithyroid drugs for under 3 months. The study took place in China and was registered as a clinical trial. A total of around 33 samples underwent TCR sequencing, from around 13 patients with persistent Graves' disease and roughly 20 patients with newly diagnosed Graves' disease. Patients with persistent Graves' disease were compared with patients with newly diagnosed Graves' disease using TCR sequencing and RNA sequencing of peripheral blood.

The library relied on multiplex PCR. The instrument given in TCRdb is Illumina HiSeq 4000. iRepertoire HTBI primers and Arm-PCR amplification of CDR3 regions were used to construct TCR beta libraries. Before sequencing, the PCR products went through gel purification. Per the authors' processing: Across samples, 60 to 70 TRBV and 13 to 15 TRBJ segments were identified and used for gene usage analysis of CDR3 amino acid clonotypes. Filtered high-quality paired reads were merged into contigs using COPE and FqMerger. Contigs were aligned with BLAST to IMGT TRBV, TRBD and TRBJ reference genes, and CDR3 was defined per IMGT. Clonotypes above 0.1% frequency were classified as highly expanded clones. Shannon entropy served as the measure of repertoire diversity, while the Gini coefficient captured V-J evenness. A clonotype was considered public if more than one individual shared it. TCRdb applied fastp at Q25 and MiXCR to the public reads, then kept only in-frame beta chains. Records with the same CDR3 protein are collapsed into one entry carrying the most frequent genes and DNA. TCRdb assigned the V and J calls; the authors' analysis was not used. This sample has roughly 420,000 distinct CDR3 sequences in its table, and approximately 14% of those were observed once. The biggest ten clones account for 17% of the sample.

About this clonotype itself: What antigen it recognizes has not been identified. Within one base of it there is no much larger clone, and no base qualities were kept.

Summary of the overall study and its limitations: Sequencing and analysis were restricted to the TCR beta chain. Compared with newly diagnosed patients, patients with persistent Graves' disease had lower TCR Shannon entropy and fewer highly expanded clones, which suggests clonal expansion. Persistent patients shared more public clonotypes among themselves (fewer than 3,000) than newly diagnosed patients did (over 900). Peripheral blood alone was examined, since thyroid tissue, which constituted the primary lesion, could not be accessed. Preferential use of TRBV28, TRBJ1-2 and TRBJ2-5 was observed in persistent disease, whereas TRBV20-1 and TRBJ2-1 were favored in newly diagnosed disease. The authors acknowledged the small sample size as a limitation that may reduce accuracy.

In light of the paper, this sample's time point label describes: newly diagnosed GD, antithyroid drugs for less than 3 months. RNA was extracted from PBMCs in TRIzol for both TCR sequencing and RNA sequencing. Graves' disease was diagnosed according to American Thyroid Association guidelines. Patients were recruited from an endocrinology department in Xi'an, China. From each patient, about 9 milliliters of peripheral blood was collected into an EDTA anticoagulant tube. Ficoll Paque Plus density gradient separation was used to isolate PBMCs, and no further T cell sorting was done. An Agilent 2100 Bioanalyzer and agarose gel were used to assess RNA quality, and a NanoDrop 2000 was used to measure RNA concentration. Including cysteine and phenylalanine, the CDR3 has 12 amino acids. Solely the CDR3 DNA is kept, with 36 bases framed from the first base. For CDR1 and CDR2, the germline V gene lists SQVTM and ANQGSEA. Trimming removed 6 bases from V and 6 bases from J; the gene matches leave 5 bases unexplained.

These data were also filed under a second study, of T cells in Graves' hyperthyroidism and ophthalmopathy. The second study's paper adds: Stable Graves' hyperthyroidism was defined as the absence of progression to ophthalmopathy over 18 months of follow-up. The hyperthyroidism patients were between 18 and 65 years old and newly diagnosed, with a disease duration of less than 2 months. Patients with uncontrolled infections, other autoimmune diseases, pregnancy or lactation were excluded. Diagnoses were based on clinical symptoms, serum thyroxine and TRAb, thyroid ultrasound and orbital computed tomography. For the first round of RT-PCR on the TCR CDR3, the HTBI primer set was used together with the Qiagen OneStep RT-PCR kit. Most expanded thyroid clonotypes (frequency above 0.001) were also detected in blood, a finding suggesting that blood repertoires may reflect thyroid immune responses. Ophthalmopathy was separated from stable hyperthyroidism by a 13 V-J signature model, with around 90% sensitivity and just over 81% specificity obtained in cross-validation and 80%/75% obtained in testing. In validation, the model predicted progression to ophthalmopathy with 60% to 71% sensitivity and approximately 78% specificity, a median of about six months before onset. To identify distinguishing TCR V-J signatures, a discovery cohort of 90 to 100 patients was used, comprising roughly 45 with Graves' ophthalmopathy and 55 to 65 with stable Graves' hyperthyroidism. Prospective prediction of ophthalmopathy was tested in an independent validation cohort consisting of some 20 hyperthyroidism patients and 15 to 17 patients who later progressed to ophthalmopathy. The roughly 94 discovery patients were randomly divided into training and test sets at a 7:3 ratio. In addition, the study compared T-cell repertoires in thyroid tissue and in blood from about six Graves' hyperthyroidism patients. Once sampling was done, hyperthyroidism patients were given methimazole at a starting dose of 30 mg daily, whereas ophthalmopathy patients were given high-dose intravenous methylprednisolone. The libraries were constructed in a second round of multiplex PCR and then size-selected and purified. The libraries were sequenced on an Illumina HiSeq2000 using paired-end 100 bp reads. SOAPnuke was used to process the raw data, removing reads that contained adapters or uncalled bases, had a mean Phred below 15, or lacked an exact match to the constant primer or identifier. High-quality paired reads were merged with COPE v1.2.5, and unique nucleotide sequences were defined as clonotypes. MiTCR v1.1 was used to align clonotypes to the IMGT TRBV, TRBD and TRBJ reference segments. Analysis was restricted to V-J combinations with a frequency above 0.0001, which covered roughly 99% of repertoires. The TCS score was defined as F50 (clonal expansion) divided by E x V (chaos), with BLOSUM62-based TCRdist calculated between CDR3 peptides within each V-J. Welch's t-statistics and random forest reduced fewer than 550 V-J features to 13, which were used in a naive Bayes classifier (R e1071). Sample size was not statistically predetermined, and investigators were not blinded to group allocation. The paper describes TCR Vbeta CDR3 sequencing of 130 to 150 peripheral blood samples, made up of about 40 ophthalmopathy patients, approximately 76 hyperthyroidism patients and about 17 progressor patients.

This TCR was sampled from a woman aged 45-65 years with Graves disease. Donor details come from another sample of the same person, matched by shared clones. This sequence uses TRBV29-1 and TRBJ1-2; 9 junctional bases match TRBD1. The starting material was peripheral blood mononuclear cells (PBMCs), obtained at new diagnosis, from a patient treated with antithyroid drugs. The nucleotides are TGCAGCGTGGACAGGGGTGGGGATGGCTACACCTTC. It translates as CSVDRGGDGYTF.